One and the same sample provided the 25 T cell receptor beta chains below, sequenced in a study of shared clonotypes between healthy human individuals. Sequencing was performed with immunoSEQ multiplex PCR; in TCRdb, only in-frame clones are kept and a portion is missing. The sample consists of roughly 530,000 clones, 90% to 96% of them appearing once. The sequenced material came from naive CD4+ T cells sorted from blood. Subset of the sample: CD45RA+ positively selected. These receptors all come from a woman in her 30s in good health.

The rearrangement uses TRBV18 and TRBJ2-3; 7 bases are a match to TRBD1. CDR3 length: 14 residues. Germline-derived CDR1 and CDR2 are KGHSH and LQKENI. V gave up 4 bases and J gave up 3 bases; unmatched junction bases: 4. The CDR3 DNA reads TGTGCCAGCTCACTGGCACAGGGGACAGATACGCAGTATTTT. Translating it yields CASSLAQGTDTQYF.

The rearrangement uses TRBV5-1 and TRBJ1-4, with 7 bases matching TRBD1. Germline V gene data show CDR1 as SGHRS and CDR2 as YFSETQ. The CDR3 length is 13 residues. V trimming: 1 base; J trimming: 11 bases; junction bases outside the gene matches: 5. This chain's CDR3 is CASSLRDRGKLFF. DNA for the CDR3: TGCGCCAGCAGCTTGAGGGACAGAGGGAAACTGTTTTTT. The entire variable domain, with the rest obtained from reference TRBV5-1 and TRBJ1-4, is as follows: KAGVTQTPRYLIKTRGQQVTLSCSPISGHRSVSWYQQTPGQGLQFLFEYFSETQRNKGNFPGRFSGRQFSNSRSEMNVSTLELGDSALYLCASSLRDRGKLFFGSGTQLSVL.

The V and J genes are TRBV7-9 and TRBJ2-1; 7 positions agree with TRBD2. Germline V gene data show CDR1 as SEHNR and CDR2 as FQNEAQ (reference sequence). This CDR3 spans 18 amino acids. V lost 5 bases to trimming and J lost 1 base; unmatched junction nucleotides: 14. The CDR3 nucleotides read TGTGCCAGCAGCCCACGGGAGGTGGCTAGGCGGTCCTACAATGAGCAGTTCTTC. It specifies CASSPREVARRSYNEQFF.

The J gene is TRBJ1-3, the V gene TRBV11-2; no clear D gene. The CDR3 runs to 17 residues. CDR1 and CDR2 (germline): SGHAT, FQNNGV. V lost 5 bases, J lost 3 bases, and 20 bases lay in between. This chain's CDR3 is CASSPTSWGDNGNTIYF. The CDR3 DNA is TGTGCCAGCAGCCCAACCTCGTGGGGTGATAATGGAAACACCATATATTTT.

The V and J genes are TRBV10-3 and TRBJ1-3; D gene uncertain. Between the trimmed V and J ends, which lost 2 bases and 0 bases, there was a span of 5 bases. The CDR3 is made up of 14 amino acids. Germline lookup yields CDR1 ENHRY and CDR2 SYGVKD. In DNA, the CDR3 is TGTGCCATCAGTGAGGGGATCTCTGGAAACACCATATATTTT. This gives the protein CAISEGISGNTIYF.

The chain links TRBV2 to TRBJ1-5; maybe TRBD1 (5 bases). V was clipped by 8 bases and J by 0 bases, with 14 bases between them. Germline CDR1 reads SNHLY; CDR2 reads FYNNEI. The CDR3 has 15 amino acids. CDR3 amino acids: CASYNGQTSNQPQHF. The CDR3 bases are TGTGCCAGCTACAACGGACAAACTAGCAATCAGCCCCAGCATTTT. The complete variable domain, with remaining parts taken from reference TRBV2 and TRBJ1-5, reads EPEVTQTPSHQVTQMGQEVILRCVPISNHLYFYWYRQILGQKVEFLVSFYNNEISEKSEIFDDQFSVERPDGSNFTLKIRSTKLEDSAMYFCASYNGQTSNQPQHFGDGTRLSIL.

This chain joins TRBV19 and TRBJ2-7; 13 bases are a match to TRBD2. CDR3 length equals 12 residues. Germline CDR1 is LNHDA and CDR2 is SQIVND (reference sequence). The CDR3 DNA reads TGTGCAACCGGGACTAGCGGGAATAGGCAGTACTTC. Protein: CATGTSGNRQYF.

V usage is TRBV5-1 and J usage is TRBJ1-1, with TRBD1 identical over 7 bases. The CDR3 spans 11 residues. V gave up 5 bases and J gave up 6 bases; unmatched junction bases: 1. Germline CDR1 SGHRS, CDR2 YFSETQ. The CDR3, as DNA: TGCGCCAGCAGGGGGACAGCTGAAGCTTTCTTT. Translated, it gives CASRGTAEAFF.

The chain joins TRBV6-6 to TRBJ2-1; 11 bases map to TRBD2. Germline assignment: CDR1 MNHNY and CDR2 SVGAGI (reference sequence). This CDR3 is 14 amino acids long. Trimming removed 5 bases from V and 8 bases from J; junction bases left unmatched: 5. The CDR3 DNA reads TGTGCCAGCAGTCTACCGGGACTAGCGGATGAGCAGTTCTTC. Protein product: CASSLPGLADEQFF.

The J gene is TRBJ1-5, the V gene TRBV28; possible D gene TRBD1, 6 bases. V lost 4 bases and J lost 6, with 10 bases in between. The CDR3 is 13 amino acids. The V gene's germline CDR1 is MDHEN and CDR2 SYDVKM. The CDR3 is CASSYRAVQPQHF. The CDR3 DNA reads TGTGCCAGCAGTTACAGGGCGGTTCAGCCCCAGCATTTT.

This rearrangement joins TRBV19 to TRBJ2-5, with TRBD2 identical over 11 bases. The tail of the sequence fits TRBJ2-7 better, so the J call may be wrong. CDR1 is LNHDA and CDR2 is SQIVND in the germline V gene (reference sequence). The length of the CDR3 is 15 residues. The CDR3 region has the DNA TGTGCCAGTAGTAAACTAGCGGGAGACGCCTACGAGCAGTACTTC. It is translated as CASSKLAGDAYEQYF.

The V gene is TRBV5-6, the J gene TRBJ2-1; 13 bases align to TRBD2. J gave up 5 bases and V 4 bases, and 12 bases lay outside the gene matches. This CDR3 is 18 amino acids long. CDR1 and CDR2 from the germline V gene are SGHDT and YYEEEE. This CDR3 is CASSLRTSGRKGDNEQFF. CDR3 nucleotides: TGTGCCAGCAGCCTAAGGACTAGCGGGAGAAAAGGGGACAATGAGCAGTTCTTC.

The chain carries TRBV2 and TRBJ2-1; 12 bases agree with TRBD2. Germline V CDR1 and CDR2: SNHLY, FYNNEI. The CDR3 is 17 residues long. The V and J ends lost 4 bases and 4 bases, in that order; junction bases with no gene match: 8. As DNA, the CDR3 is TGTGCCAGCAGTGGTCTATCTAGCGGGAGGGGTTACAATGAGCAGTTCTTC. Protein: CASSGLSSGRGYNEQFF.

On this clone itself: In the same sample, other DNA sequences code for this CDR3. The V call is TRBV6-1, the J call TRBJ1-5; D is uncertain. This CDR3 is built from 14 residues. V dropped 6 bases and J dropped 0 bases, with 9 bases sitting between them. Germline-derived CDR1 and CDR2 are MNHNS and SASEGT. CDR3 residues: CASRGSYSNQPQHF. In nucleotides, the CDR3 is TGTGCCAGCAGGGGGTCGTATAGCAATCAGCCCCAGCATTTT.

The V call is TRBV11-2, the J call TRBJ2-7; D not certain. The CDR3 totals 15 residues. Trimming removed 5 bases at V and 2 bases at J, with 16 bases between. The germline V gene has CDR1 SGHAT and CDR2 FQNNGV. The DNA of the CDR3 is TGTGCCAGCAGCCCAGTGGTTACAAAAGCCTACGAGCAGTACTTC. Translation gives CASSPVVTKAYEQYF.

V gene TRBV18 combines with J gene TRBJ2-1; weak D call: TRBD2 (6 bases). The V end lost 3 bases, the J end lost 7 bases, and 10 bases lay between the germline ends. CDR3 size: 13 residues. Germline values: CDR1 KGHSH, CDR2 LQKENI. The CDR3 sequence: CASSPARGNEQFF. In nucleotides, the CDR3 is TGTGCCAGCTCACCGGCCCGGGGGAATGAGCAGTTCTTC.

The rearrangement uses TRBV19 and TRBJ2-7; tentatively, D is TRBD1 (5 bases). This CDR3 contains 15 residues. V was cut by 6 bases and J by 0 bases, with 15 bases left in between. The V gene's germline CDR1 is LNHDA and CDR2 SQIVND (reference sequence). The CDR3 nucleotides are TGTGCCAGTAGCGCGAACACAGGTAACTCCTACGAGCAGTACTTC. Encoded protein: CASSANTGNSYEQYF.

This clone was counted a single time. The genes are TRBV4-2 and TRBJ2-5, with D possibly matching TRBD1 (6 bases). Germline-derived CDR1 and CDR2 are LGHNA and YNFKEQ. CDR3 length equals 14 residues. The V end was cut by 0 bases, the J end by 4 bases, with 9 bases between. The CDR3 reads CASSQEQGRETQYF. CDR3 in DNA: TGTGCCAGCAGCCAAGAACAGGGTAGAGAGACCCAGTACTTC.

V and J are TRBV27 and TRBJ1-2, with 8 bases fitting TRBD1. Per the germline V gene, CDR1 is MNHEY and CDR2 is SMNVEV (reference sequence). After removal of 8 bases from V and 3 bases from J, the junction contained 8 bases not matched to a gene. The CDR3 runs to 14 residues. The CDR3, as DNA: TGTGCCAGCGGAACCAGGGGGCGAGACTATGGCTACACCTTC. It encodes CASGTRGRDYGYTF.

The chain combines TRBV5-1 with TRBJ2-1, with 8 bases identical to TRBD2. J was trimmed by 2 bases and V by 0 bases; bases with no gene match: 13. The CDR3 extends over 19 amino acids. Germline V gives CDR1 SGHRS, CDR2 YFSETQ. The CDR3 DNA reads as TGCGCCAGCAGCTTGGTACGGGAGGGCCTAGTATTCCCCTACAATGAGCAGTTCTTC. This encodes CASSLVREGLVFPYNEQFF.

This chain connects TRBV19 to TRBJ2-7, with 9 bases aligning to TRBD1. Germline CDR1 is LNHDA and CDR2 is SQIVND (reference sequence). This CDR3 region has 15 residues. The ends lost 5 bases at V and 6 bases at J; junction bases unmatched: 11. CDR3 sequence: CASSETGTGRAEQYF. The CDR3 DNA is TGTGCCAGTAGTGAAACCGGGACAGGGCGTGCCGAGCAGTACTTC.

The chain is built from TRBV5-6 and TRBJ2-1, with a weak D call TRBD2 (6 bases). The CDR3 has 15 residues. Germline V lookup: CDR1 SGHDT, CDR2 YYEEEE. Trimming removed 5 bases from V and 8 bases from J, with 20 bases in between. CDR3 in DNA: TGTGCCAGCAGTTTTCCGGGACTGGGAACGCATGAGCAGTTCTTC. Encoded protein: CASSFPGLGTHEQFF. The whole variable domain, filled in from reference TRBV5-6 and TRBJ2-1, reads DAGVTQSPTHLIKTRGQQVTLRCSPKSGHDTVSWYQQALGQGPQFIFQYYEEEERQRGNFPDRFSGHQFPNYSSELNVNALLLGDSALYLCASSFPGLGTHEQFFGPGTRLTVL.

This clone has just one count. The chain joins TRBV5-4 to TRBJ2-7, with 10 bases lining up with TRBD1. With V trimmed by 7 bases and J by 5 bases, 6 bases remained unmatched. In germline, CDR1 is SGHNT, CDR2 YYREEE (reference sequence). This CDR3 spans 13 amino acids. The CDR3 here is CASGDRGGNEQYF. The CDR3 DNA reads TGTGCCAGCGGGGACAGGGGTGGAAACGAGCAGTACTTC.

The chain combines TRBV7-9 with TRBJ2-7; 7 nucleotides agree with TRBD1. The CDR3 totals 13 residues. Germline CDR1 SEHNR, CDR2 FQNEAQ (reference sequence). The trim removed 5 bases at V and 2 bases at J, leaving 3 bases unmatched. CDR3 sequence reads: CASSGQAPYEQYF. The CDR3 DNA follows: TGTGCCAGCAGCGGACAGGCCCCCTACGAGCAGTACTTC.

This chain connects TRBV6-5 to TRBJ2-7; perhaps TRBD1 as D (5 bases). V gave up 2 bases and J gave up 3 bases, with 14 bases separating them. Germline loops: CDR1 MNHEY, CDR2 SVGAGI. The length of the CDR3 is 15 residues. CDR3 region: CASSYQGRSYYEQYF. The CDR3 DNA reads as TGTGCCAGCAGTTACCAGGGCAGGAGCTACTACGAGCAGTACTTC.